Sequencing of this T cell receptor (beta chain) was carried out in a study of cytomegalovirus exposure and HLA in healthy donors. As regards this clone: Its antigen is as yet unknown.

Notes on the study in general: Specificity for CMV antigens was confirmed in vitro for a few of the CMV-associated chains. It was 150 or so TCR beta chains that were listed as cytomegalovirus-associated. TCR sequences were mostly rare, though some public TCRs occurred in many donors.

Germline V gene sequence: CDR1 SQVTM, CDR2 ANQGSEA. The V end was cut by 4 bases, the J end by 3 bases, with 19 bases between. This CDR3 has 15 residues. Repertoires were generated with immunoSEQ multiplex PCR, while TCRdb's copy carries only in-frame clones and drops some. The sample comprises hundreds of thousands of clones, approximately 88% of which are singletons, and roughly 13% rests with the top ten. A roughly 130-subject validation cohort, separate from the approximately 690-subject first cohort, supplied the donors. This receptor was identified in a woman aged 25 to 39 in good health and CMV-seropositive. Sequenced sample: PBMCs. The chain carries TRBV29-1 and TRBJ2-7; a weak D match, TRBD1 (6 bases). In DNA form, the CDR3 reads TGCAGCGTTGCTCCCAGGGGTCCTTCCCACTACGAGCAGTACTTC. Translation gives CSVAPRGPSHYEQYF.